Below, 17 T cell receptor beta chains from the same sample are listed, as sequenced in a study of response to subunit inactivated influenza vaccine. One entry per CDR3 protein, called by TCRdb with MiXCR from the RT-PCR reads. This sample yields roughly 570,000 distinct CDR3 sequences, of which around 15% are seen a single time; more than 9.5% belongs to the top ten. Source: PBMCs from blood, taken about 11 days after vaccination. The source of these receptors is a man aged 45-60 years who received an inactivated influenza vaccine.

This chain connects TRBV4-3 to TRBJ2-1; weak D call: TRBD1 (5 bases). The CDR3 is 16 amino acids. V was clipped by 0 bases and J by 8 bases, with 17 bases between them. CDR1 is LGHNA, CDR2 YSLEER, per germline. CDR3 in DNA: TGCGCCAGCAGCCAAGATTTAGGGGTTCCCGCGGATGAGCAGTTCTTC. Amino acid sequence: CASSQDLGVPADEQFF.

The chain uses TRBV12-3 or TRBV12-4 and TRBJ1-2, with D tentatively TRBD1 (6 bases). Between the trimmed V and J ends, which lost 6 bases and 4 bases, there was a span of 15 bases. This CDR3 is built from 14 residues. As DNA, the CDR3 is TGTGCCAGCAGCCTGGATGACAGGCTCTATGGCTACACCTTC. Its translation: CASSLDDRLYGYTF.

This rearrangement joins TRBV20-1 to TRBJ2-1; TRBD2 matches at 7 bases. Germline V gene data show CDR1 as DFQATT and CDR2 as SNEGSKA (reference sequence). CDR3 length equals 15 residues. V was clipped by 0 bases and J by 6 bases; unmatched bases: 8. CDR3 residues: CSARDVTGGSNEQFF. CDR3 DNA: TGCAGTGCTAGAGATGTGACGGGAGGAAGCAATGAGCAGTTCTTC.

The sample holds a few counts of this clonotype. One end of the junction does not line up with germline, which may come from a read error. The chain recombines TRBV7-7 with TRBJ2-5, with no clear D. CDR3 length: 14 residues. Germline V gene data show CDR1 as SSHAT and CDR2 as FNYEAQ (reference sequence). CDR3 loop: CASSLPGYQETQYF. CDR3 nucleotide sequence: TGTGCTAGCAGCCTACCCGGCTATCAAGAGACCCAGTACTTC.

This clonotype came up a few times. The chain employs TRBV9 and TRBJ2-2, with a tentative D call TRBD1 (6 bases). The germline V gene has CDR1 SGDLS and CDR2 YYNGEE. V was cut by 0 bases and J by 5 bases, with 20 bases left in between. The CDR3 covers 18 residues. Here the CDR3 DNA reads TGTGCCAGCAGCGTAGCTTTACGCAACAGGGAAGAAACCGGGGAGCTGTTTTTT. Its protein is CASSVALRNREETGELFF.

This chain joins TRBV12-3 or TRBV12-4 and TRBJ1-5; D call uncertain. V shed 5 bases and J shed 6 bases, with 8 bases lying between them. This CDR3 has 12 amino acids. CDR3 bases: TGTGCCAGCAGTATGGGTGGTCAGCCCCAGCATTTT. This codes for CASSMGGQPQHF.

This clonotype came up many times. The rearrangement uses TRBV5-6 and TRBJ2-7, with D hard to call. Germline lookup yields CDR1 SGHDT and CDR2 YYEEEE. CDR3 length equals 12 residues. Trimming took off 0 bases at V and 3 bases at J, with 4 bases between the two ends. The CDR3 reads CASSLEDYEQYF. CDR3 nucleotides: TGTGCCAGCAGCTTGGAGGACTACGAGCAGTACTTC.

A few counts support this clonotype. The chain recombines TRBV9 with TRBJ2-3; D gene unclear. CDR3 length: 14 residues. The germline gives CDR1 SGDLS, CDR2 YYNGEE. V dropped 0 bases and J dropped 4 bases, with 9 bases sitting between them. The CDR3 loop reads CASSVGSRADTQYF. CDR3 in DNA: TGTGCCAGCAGCGTAGGGAGTCGGGCAGATACGCAGTATTTT.

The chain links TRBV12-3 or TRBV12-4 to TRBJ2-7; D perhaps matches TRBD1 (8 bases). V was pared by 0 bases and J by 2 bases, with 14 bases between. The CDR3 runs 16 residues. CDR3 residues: CASSLAGGTGAYEQYF. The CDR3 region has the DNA TGTGCCAGCAGTTTAGCGGGGGGGACAGGAGCCTACGAGCAGTACTTC.

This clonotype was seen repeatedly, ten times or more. The CDR3 spells CASSFRDSSTGELFF. In DNA, the CDR3 is TGCGCCAGCAGCTTCCGGGACAGCTCGACCGGGGAGCTGTTTTTT. The genes are TRBV5-1 and TRBJ2-2, with TRBD1 matching 7 bases. The CDR3 sequence is 15 residues long. V lost 2 bases, J lost 5 bases, and 6 bases stayed unmatched. Germline CDR1 and CDR2: SGHRS and YFSETQ.

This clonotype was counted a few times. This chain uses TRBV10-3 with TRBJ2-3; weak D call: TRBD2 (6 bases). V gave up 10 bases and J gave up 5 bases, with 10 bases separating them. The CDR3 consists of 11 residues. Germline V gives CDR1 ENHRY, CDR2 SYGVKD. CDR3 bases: TGTGCCAGCGGGACGATAGATACGCAGTATTTT. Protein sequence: CASGTIDTQYF.

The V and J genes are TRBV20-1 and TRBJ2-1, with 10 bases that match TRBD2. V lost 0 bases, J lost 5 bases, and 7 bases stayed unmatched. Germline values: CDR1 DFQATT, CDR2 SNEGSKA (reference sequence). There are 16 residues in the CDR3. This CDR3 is CSARDPGLALNNEQFF. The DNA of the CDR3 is TGCAGTGCTAGAGATCCGGGACTAGCGCTTAACAATGAGCAGTTCTTC.

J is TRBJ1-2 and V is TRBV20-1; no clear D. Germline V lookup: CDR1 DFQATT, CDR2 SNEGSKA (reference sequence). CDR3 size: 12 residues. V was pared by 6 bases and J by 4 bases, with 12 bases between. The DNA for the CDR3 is TGCAGTGCCCCCCTGGATAGCTATGGCTACACCTTC. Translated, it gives CSAPLDSYGYTF.

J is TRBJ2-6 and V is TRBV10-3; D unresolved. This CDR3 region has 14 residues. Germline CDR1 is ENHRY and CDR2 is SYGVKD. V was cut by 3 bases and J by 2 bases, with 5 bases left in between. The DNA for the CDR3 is TGTGCCATCAGTGAAAACGCTGGGGCCAACGTCCTGACTTTC. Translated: CAISENAGANVLTF.

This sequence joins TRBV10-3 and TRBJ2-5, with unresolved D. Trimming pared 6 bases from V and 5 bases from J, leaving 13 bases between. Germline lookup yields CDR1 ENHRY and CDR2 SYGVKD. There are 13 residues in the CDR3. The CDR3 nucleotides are TGTGCCATCAGGTCGCCCACGGCTGAGACCCAGTACTTC. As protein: CAIRSPTAETQYF.

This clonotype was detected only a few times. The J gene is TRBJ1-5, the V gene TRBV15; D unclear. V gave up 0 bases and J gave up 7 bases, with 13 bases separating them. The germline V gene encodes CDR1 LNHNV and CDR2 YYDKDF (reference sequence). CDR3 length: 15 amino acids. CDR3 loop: CATSRELASGQPQHF. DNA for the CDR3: TGTGCCACCAGCAGAGAGTTGGCCTCTGGACAGCCCCAGCATTTT.

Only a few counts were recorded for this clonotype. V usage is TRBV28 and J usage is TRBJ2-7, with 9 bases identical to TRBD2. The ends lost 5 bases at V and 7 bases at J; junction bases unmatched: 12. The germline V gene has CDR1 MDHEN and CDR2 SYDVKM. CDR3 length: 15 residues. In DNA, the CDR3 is TGTGCCAGCAGTCTCATAGCGGGGGCCAGGGTTGAGCAGTACTTC. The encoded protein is CASSLIAGARVEQYF.